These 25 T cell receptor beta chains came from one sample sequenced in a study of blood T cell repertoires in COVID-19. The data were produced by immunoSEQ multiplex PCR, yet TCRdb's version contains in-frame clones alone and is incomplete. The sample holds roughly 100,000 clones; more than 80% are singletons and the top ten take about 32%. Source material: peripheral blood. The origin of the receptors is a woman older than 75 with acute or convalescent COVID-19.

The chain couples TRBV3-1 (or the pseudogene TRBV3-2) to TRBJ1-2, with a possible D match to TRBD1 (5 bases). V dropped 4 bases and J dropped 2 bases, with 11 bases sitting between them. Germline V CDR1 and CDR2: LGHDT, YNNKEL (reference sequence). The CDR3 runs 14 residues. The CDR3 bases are TGTGCCAGCAGCCCCGGGGAGGGGAACTATGGCTACACCTTC. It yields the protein CASSPGEGNYGYTF.

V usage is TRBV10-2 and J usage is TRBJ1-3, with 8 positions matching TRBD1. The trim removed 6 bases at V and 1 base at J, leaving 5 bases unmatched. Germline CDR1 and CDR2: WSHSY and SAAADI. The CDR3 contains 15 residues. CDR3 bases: TGCGCCAGCAGGAATACAGGGGGGTCTGGAAACACCATATATTTT. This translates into CASRNTGGSGNTIYF.

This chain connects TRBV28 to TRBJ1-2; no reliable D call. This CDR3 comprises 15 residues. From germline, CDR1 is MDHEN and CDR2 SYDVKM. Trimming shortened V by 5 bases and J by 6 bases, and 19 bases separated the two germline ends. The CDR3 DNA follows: TGTGCCAGCAGTCCCCAACCAGTGGGAGGAGATGGCTACACCTTC. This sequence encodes CASSPQPVGGDGYTF.

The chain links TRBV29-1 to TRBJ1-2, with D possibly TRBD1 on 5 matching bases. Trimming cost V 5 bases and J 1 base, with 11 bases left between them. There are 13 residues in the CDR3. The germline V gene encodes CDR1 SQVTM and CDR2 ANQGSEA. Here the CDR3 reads CSVKETVNYGYTF. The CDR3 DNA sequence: TGCAGCGTTAAGGAGACAGTTAACTATGGCTACACCTTC.

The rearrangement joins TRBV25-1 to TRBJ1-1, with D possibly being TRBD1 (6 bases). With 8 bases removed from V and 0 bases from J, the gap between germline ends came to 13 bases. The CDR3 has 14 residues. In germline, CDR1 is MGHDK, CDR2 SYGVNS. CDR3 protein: CASFGGAMNTEAFF. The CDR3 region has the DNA TGTGCCAGCTTTGGGGGGGCGATGAACACTGAAGCTTTCTTT.

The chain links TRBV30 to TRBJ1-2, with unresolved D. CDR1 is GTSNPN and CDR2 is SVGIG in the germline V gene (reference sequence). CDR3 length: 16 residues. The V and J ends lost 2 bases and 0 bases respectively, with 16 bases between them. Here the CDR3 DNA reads TGTGCCTGGAGTCGGGCAGGAGGCCGAGCTAACTATGGCTACACCTTC. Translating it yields CAWSRAGGRANYGYTF.

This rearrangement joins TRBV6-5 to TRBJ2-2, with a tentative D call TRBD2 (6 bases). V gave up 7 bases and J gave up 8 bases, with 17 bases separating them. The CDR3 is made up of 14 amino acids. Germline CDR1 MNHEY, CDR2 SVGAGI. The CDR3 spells CASTQPRRGGELFF. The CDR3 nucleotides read TGTGCCAGCACTCAACCCCGGCGGGGTGGGGAGCTGTTTTTT.

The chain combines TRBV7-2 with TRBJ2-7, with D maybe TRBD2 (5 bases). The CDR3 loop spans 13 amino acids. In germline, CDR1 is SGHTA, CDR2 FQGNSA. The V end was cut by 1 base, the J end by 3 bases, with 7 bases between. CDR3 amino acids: CASSLVRGYEQYF. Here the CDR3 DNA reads TGTGCCAGCAGCTTAGTTCGGGGCTACGAGCAGTACTTC.

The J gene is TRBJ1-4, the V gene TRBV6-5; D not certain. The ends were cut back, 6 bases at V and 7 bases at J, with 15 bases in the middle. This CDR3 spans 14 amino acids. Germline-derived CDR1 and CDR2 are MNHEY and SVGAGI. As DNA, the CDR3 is TGTGCCAGCAGGACGACACAATTGAGTGAAAAACTGTTTTTT. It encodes CASRTTQLSEKLFF.

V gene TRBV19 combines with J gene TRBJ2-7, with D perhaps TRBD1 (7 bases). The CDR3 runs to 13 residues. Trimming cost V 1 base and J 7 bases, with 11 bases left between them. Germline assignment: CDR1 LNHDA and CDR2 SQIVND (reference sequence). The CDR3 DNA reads TGTGCCAGTAGTATAGTCAGGGGGGAAGAGCAGTACTTC. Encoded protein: CASSIVRGEEQYF.

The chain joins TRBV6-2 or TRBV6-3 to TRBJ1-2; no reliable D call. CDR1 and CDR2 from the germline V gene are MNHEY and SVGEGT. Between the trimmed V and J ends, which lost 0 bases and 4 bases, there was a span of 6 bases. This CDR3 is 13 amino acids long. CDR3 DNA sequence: TGTGCCAGCAGTTACTCGACTATCTATGGCTACACCTTC. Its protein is CASSYSTIYGYTF.

The CDR3 loop reads CASSQSYRSSYEQYF. The CDR3 region has the DNA TGCGCCAGCAGTCAATCTTACCGCAGCTCCTACGAGCAGTACTTC. This rearrangement joins TRBV23-1 to TRBJ2-7; D call uncertain. TRBV23-1 is an ORF; its function is uncertain. This CDR3 has 15 residues. With 0 bases removed from V and 0 bases from J, the gap between germline ends came to 9 bases.

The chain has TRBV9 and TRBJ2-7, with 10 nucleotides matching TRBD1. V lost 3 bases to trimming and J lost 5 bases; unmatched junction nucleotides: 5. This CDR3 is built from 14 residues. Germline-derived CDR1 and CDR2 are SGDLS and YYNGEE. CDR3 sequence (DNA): TGTGCCAGCAGCGGGGGACAGGGGAAACACGAGCAGTACTTC. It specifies CASSGGQGKHEQYF.

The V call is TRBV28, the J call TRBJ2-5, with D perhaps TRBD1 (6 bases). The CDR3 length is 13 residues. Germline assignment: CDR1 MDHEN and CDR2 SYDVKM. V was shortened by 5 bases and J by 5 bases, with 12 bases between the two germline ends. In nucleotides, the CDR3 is TGTGCCAGCAGTGCACAGGGATTGGAGACCCAGTACTTC. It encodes CASSAQGLETQYF.

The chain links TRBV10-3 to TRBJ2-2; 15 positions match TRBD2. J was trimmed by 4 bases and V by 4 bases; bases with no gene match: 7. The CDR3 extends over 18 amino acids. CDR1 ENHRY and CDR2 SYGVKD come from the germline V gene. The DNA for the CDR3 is TGTGCCATCAGTGGATCAGGGACTAGCGGGGGGCCCACCGGGGAGCTGTTTTTT. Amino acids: CAISGSGTSGGPTGELFF.

CDR3: CASSSLGETQYF. The CDR3 DNA reads TGTGCCAGCAGCTCGCTCGGAGAGACCCAGTACTTC. The rearrangement links TRBV5-4 to TRBJ2-5, with D unclear. Trimming took 3 bases from V and 4 from J, leaving 7 bases between them. The CDR3 covers 12 residues. Germline values: CDR1 SGHNT, CDR2 YYREEE (reference sequence).

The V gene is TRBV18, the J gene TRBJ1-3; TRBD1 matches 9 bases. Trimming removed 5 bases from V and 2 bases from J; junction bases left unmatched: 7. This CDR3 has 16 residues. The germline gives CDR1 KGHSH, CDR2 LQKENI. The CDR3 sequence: CASSSNRGRAGNTIYF. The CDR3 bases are TGTGCCAGCTCATCAAACAGGGGGCGCGCTGGAAACACCATATATTTT.

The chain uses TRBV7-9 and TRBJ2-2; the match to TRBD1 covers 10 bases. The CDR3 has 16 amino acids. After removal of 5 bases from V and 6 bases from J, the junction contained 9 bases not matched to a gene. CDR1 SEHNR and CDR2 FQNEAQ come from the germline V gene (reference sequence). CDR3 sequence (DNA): TGTGCCAGCAGCCACTTAGGGACAGGGGTCGCCGGGGAGCTGTTTTTT. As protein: CASSHLGTGVAGELFF.

CDR3 sequence (DNA): TGTGCCAGCAGTAGCCAGGACAGGGGAAAAACTGAAGCTTTCTTT. As protein: CASSSQDRGKTEAFF. The V and J genes are TRBV6-6 and TRBJ1-1; TRBD1 aligns across 9 bases. This CDR3 has 15 amino acids. Trimming cost V 5 bases and J 5 bases; bases outside gene matches: 9. Germline loops: CDR1 MNHNY, CDR2 SVGAGI (reference sequence).

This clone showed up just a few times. The DNA of the CDR3 is TGTGCCAGCAGCTTAGATGAGGCTGGCTACACCTTC. It specifies CASSLDEAGYTF. The chain joins TRBV7-9 to TRBJ1-2; D is uncertain. The V gene lost 1 base and the J gene lost 7 bases, with 7 bases spanning the gap. The germline CDR1 and CDR2 sequences are SEHNR and FQNEAQ (reference sequence). This CDR3 has 12 residues.

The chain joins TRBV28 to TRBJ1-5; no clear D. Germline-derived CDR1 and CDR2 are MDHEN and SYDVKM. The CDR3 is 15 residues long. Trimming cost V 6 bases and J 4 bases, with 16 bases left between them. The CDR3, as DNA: TGTGCCAGCAGCAGAAGTCGAAGCAGGAATCAGCCCCAGCATTTT. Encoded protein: CASSRSRSRNQPQHF.

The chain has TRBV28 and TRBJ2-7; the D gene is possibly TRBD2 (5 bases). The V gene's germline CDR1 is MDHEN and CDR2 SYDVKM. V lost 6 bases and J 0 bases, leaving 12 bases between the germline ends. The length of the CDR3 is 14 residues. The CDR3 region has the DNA TGTGCCAGCAGCCGGACGGGAAGCTCCTACGAGCAGTACTTC. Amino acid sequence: CASSRTGSSYEQYF.

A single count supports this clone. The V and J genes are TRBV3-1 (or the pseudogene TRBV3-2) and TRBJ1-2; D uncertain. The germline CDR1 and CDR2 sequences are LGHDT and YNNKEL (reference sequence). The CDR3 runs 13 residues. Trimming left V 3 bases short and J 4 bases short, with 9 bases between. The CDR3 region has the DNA TGTGCCAGCAGCCAGGAACAGTTCTATGGCTACACCTTC. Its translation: CASSQEQFYGYTF.

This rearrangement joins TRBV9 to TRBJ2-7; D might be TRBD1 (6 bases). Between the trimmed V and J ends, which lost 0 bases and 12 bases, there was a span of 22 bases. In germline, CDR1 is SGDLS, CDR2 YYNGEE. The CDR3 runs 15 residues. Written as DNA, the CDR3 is TGTGCCAGCAGCGTAGTAGAAGGGGGATGGGGGAAAATGTACTTC. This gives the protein CASSVVEGGWGKMYF.

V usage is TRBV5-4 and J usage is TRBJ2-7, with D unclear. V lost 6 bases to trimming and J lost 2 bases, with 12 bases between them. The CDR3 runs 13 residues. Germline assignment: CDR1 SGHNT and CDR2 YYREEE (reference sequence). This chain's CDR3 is CASKPGPAYEQYF. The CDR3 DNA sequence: TGTGCCAGCAAACCCGGTCCCGCCTACGAGCAGTACTTC.